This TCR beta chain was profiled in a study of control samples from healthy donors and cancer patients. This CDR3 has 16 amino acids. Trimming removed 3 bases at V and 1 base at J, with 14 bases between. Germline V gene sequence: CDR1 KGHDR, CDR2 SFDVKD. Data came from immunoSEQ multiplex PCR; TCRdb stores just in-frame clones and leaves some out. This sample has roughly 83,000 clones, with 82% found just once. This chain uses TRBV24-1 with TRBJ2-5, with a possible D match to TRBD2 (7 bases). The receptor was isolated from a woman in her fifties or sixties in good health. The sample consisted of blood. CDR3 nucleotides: TGTGCCACCAGTGATCGAGGGGGAGGGCCCCAAGAGACCCAGTACTTC. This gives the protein CATSDRGGGPQETQYF.